This passage covers 13 T cell receptor beta chains from one sample sequenced in a study of T cell repertoires in cytomegalovirus infection. Each CDR3 protein is one row after TCRdb ran MiXCR on the reads. The sample records roughly 150,000 distinct CDR3 sequences, 32% being singletons. These receptors are not linked to any known antigen. The material sequenced was CD8+ T cells from cultured PBMCs, taken from culture after CMV antigen stimulation. The receptor source for this set is a human donor in good health (CMV status not recorded). Some clones in this sample may be carry-over from other donors' samples.

The chain joins TRBV4-1 to TRBJ1-5; D gene uncertain. Trimming took off 1 base at V and 2 bases at J, with 9 bases between the two ends. Germline V gene sequence: CDR1 MGHRA, CDR2 YSYEKL. The CDR3 is 15 residues long. The CDR3 region has the DNA TGCGCCAGCAGCCAAGTGGGAGGCGGCAATCAGCCCCAGCATTTT. Translated, it gives CASSQVGGGNQPQHF.

There are many counts of this clonotype. The V and J genes are TRBV20-1 and TRBJ2-1; 8 bases match TRBD1. The germline gives CDR1 DFQATT, CDR2 SNEGSKA (reference sequence). The CDR3 is made up of 14 amino acids. J lost 9 bases, V lost 3 bases, and 10 bases had no gene match. The CDR3 loop is CSASYFQGAGEQFF. The CDR3 region has the DNA TGCAGTGCTAGTTATTTCCAGGGGGCGGGTGAGCAGTTCTTC.

This clonotype was seen a handful of times. The chain joins TRBV3-1 to TRBJ1-1, with a possible D match to TRBD1 (5 bases). The germline CDR1 and CDR2 sequences are LGHDT and YNNKEL (reference sequence). V gave up 0 bases and J gave up 1 base, with 15 bases separating them. The CDR3 loop spans 17 amino acids. The CDR3 is CASSQELGVGRNTEAFF. The CDR3 DNA follows: TGTGCCAGCAGCCAAGAGCTGGGGGTCGGGAGGAACACTGAAGCTTTCTTT.

This clonotype was found many times. The J gene is TRBJ2-3, the V gene TRBV12-3 or TRBV12-4; 11 bases fit TRBD2. V was clipped by 5 bases and J by 2 bases; unmatched bases: 6. There are 16 residues in the CDR3. This CDR3 is CASSQGLAENTDTQYF. The CDR3 nucleotides read TGTGCCAGCAGTCAGGGACTAGCGGAAAACACAGATACGCAGTATTTT.

This chain connects TRBV7-3 to TRBJ1-1; D ambiguous. CDR1 is SGHTA and CDR2 is FQGTGA in the germline V gene. The CDR3 covers 13 residues. Trimming took 2 bases from V and 3 from J, leaving 7 bases between them. The CDR3 DNA follows: TGTGCCAGCAGCTTAGTTTCCCACACTGAAGCTTTCTTT. It specifies CASSLVSHTEAFF.

The J gene is TRBJ1-2, the V gene TRBV15, with D unclear. The CDR3 runs to 15 residues. Per germline, CDR1 LNHNV and CDR2 YYDKDF (reference sequence). Between the trimmed V and J ends, which lost 0 bases and 0 bases, there was a span of 8 bases. The CDR3 DNA reads TGTGCCACCAGCAGAGATAGGGCAGCTAACTATGGCTACACCTTC. Amino acid sequence: CATSRDRAANYGYTF.

The genes are TRBV2 and TRBJ2-2, with unresolved D. The CDR3 has 15 residues. In germline, CDR1 is SNHLY, CDR2 FYNNEI. V lost 2 bases to trimming and J lost 5 bases, with 12 bases between them. The CDR3 DNA follows: TGTGCCAGCAGTGAACTACCTACCCCTACCGGGGAGCTGTTTTTT. As protein: CASSELPTPTGELFF.

V usage is TRBV30 and J usage is TRBJ1-2; D not certain. The CDR3 has 12 amino acids. Deletions cut 1 base from V and 1 base from J, with 4 bases between. Looked up from germline, CDR1 is GTSNPN and CDR2 is SVGIG (reference sequence). The CDR3 loop reads CAWSADNYGYTF. The CDR3 DNA reads as TGTGCCTGGAGTGCAGATAACTATGGCTACACCTTC.

The chain combines TRBV2 with TRBJ1-1; the D is unclear. The CDR3 is 12 amino acids. CDR1 and CDR2 from the germline V gene are SNHLY and FYNNEI. Trimming pared 11 bases from V and 5 bases from J, leaving 15 bases between. The CDR3 coding sequence is TGTGCCTGCCCTGTCCGAGGGACTGAAGCTTTCTTT. This gives the protein CACPVRGTEAFF.

V and J are TRBV7-9 and TRBJ2-2, with D unclear. V dropped 5 bases and J dropped 4 bases, with 11 bases sitting between them. The CDR3 loop spans 14 amino acids. Germline CDR1 reads SEHNR; CDR2 reads FQNEAQ (reference sequence). The CDR3 here is CASSLPTGTGELFF. Written as DNA, the CDR3 is TGTGCCAGCAGCCTACCGACCGGCACCGGGGAGCTGTTTTTT.

This chain connects TRBV5-1 to TRBJ1-1; the D is unclear. With 4 bases removed from V and 1 base from J, the gap between germline ends came to 11 bases. The CDR3 extends over 14 amino acids. Germline V CDR1 and CDR2: SGHRS, YFSETQ. CDR3: CASSLYKGNTEAFF. The CDR3, as DNA: TGCGCCAGCAGCCTATACAAGGGGAACACTGAAGCTTTCTTT.

The rearrangement joins TRBV12-5 to TRBJ2-1; D is possibly TRBD2 (6 bases). The CDR3 runs to 11 residues. V was pared by 6 bases and J by 9 bases, with 9 bases between. The V gene's germline CDR1 is LGHNT and CDR2 FRNRAP. CDR3 sequence (DNA): TGTGCTAGTGGAGCGGGTCTTGAGCAGTTCTTC. Protein product: CASGAGLEQFF. The whole variable domain, filled in from reference TRBV12-5 and TRBJ2-1, reads DARVTQTPRHKVTEMGQEVTMRCQPILGHNTVFWYRQTMMQGLELLAYFRNRAPLDDSGMPKDRFSAEMPDATLATLKIQPSEPRDSAVYFCASGAGLEQFFGPGTRLTVL.

The chain has TRBV5-1 and TRBJ2-7, with 9 bases that match TRBD1. V was clipped by 8 bases and J by 2 bases; unmatched bases: 8. Per germline, CDR1 SGHRS and CDR2 YFSETQ. The CDR3 sequence is 14 residues long. The CDR3, as DNA: TGCGCCAGTAATCAGGGACAGGGTCCCTACGAGCAGTACTTC. Protein: CASNQGQGPYEQYF.